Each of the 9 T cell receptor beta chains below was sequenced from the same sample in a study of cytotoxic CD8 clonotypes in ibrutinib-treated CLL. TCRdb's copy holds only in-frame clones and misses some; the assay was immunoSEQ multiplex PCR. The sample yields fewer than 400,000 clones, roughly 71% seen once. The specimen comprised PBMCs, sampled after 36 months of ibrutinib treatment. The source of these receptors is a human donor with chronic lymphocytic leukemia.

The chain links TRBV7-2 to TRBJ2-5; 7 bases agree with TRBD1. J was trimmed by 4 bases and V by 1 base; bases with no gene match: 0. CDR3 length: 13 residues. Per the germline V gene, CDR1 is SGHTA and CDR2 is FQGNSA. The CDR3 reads CASSLDRGETQYF. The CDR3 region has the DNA TGTGCCAGCAGCTTAGACAGGGGAGAGACCCAGTACTTC.

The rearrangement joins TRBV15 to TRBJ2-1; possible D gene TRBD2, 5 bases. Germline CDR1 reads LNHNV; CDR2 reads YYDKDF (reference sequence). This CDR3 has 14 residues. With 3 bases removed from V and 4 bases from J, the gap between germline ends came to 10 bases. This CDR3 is CATSRVDSYNEQFF. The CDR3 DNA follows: TGTGCCACCAGCAGGGTGGACTCATACAATGAGCAGTTCTTC.

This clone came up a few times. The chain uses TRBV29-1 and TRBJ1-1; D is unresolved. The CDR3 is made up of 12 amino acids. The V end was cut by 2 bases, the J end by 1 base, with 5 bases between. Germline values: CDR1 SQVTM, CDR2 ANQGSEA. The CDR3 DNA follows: TGCAGCGTTGAAAGGTCGAACACTGAAGCTTTCTTT. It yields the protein CSVERSNTEAFF.

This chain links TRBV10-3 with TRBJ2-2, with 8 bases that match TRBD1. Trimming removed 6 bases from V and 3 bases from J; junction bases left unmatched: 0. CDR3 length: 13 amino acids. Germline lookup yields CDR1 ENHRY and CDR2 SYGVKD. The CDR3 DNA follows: TGTGCCATCAGGGACAGGGACACCGGGGAGCTGTTTTTT. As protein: CAIRDRDTGELFF.

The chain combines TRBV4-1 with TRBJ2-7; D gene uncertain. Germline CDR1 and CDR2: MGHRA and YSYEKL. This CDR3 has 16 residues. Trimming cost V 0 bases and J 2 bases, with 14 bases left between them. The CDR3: CASSQDPQTLTYEQYF. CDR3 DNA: TGCGCCAGCAGCCAAGATCCACAGACTTTAACCTACGAGCAGTACTTC.

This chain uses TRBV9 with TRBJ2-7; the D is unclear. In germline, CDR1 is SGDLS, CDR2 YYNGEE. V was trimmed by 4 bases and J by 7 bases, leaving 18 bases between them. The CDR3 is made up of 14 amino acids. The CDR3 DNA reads TGTGCCAGCAGCCCGGATTCTGGGTATGGGGAGCAGTACTTC. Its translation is CASSPDSGYGEQYF.

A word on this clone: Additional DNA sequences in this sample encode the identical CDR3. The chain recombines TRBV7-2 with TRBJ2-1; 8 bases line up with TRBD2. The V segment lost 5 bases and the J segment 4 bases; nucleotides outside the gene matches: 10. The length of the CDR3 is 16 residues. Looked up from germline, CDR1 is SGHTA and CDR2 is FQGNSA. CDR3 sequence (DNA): TGTGCCAGCAGCCGAAGACTGGCGGGAGGTTACAATGAGCAGTTCTTC. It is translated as CASSRRLAGGYNEQFF.

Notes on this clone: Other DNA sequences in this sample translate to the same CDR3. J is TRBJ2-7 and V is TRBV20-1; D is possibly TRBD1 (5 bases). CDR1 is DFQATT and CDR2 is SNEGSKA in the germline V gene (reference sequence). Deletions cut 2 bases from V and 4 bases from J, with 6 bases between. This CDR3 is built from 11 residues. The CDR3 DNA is TGCAGTGCTAGACAGGGTTACGAGCAGTACTTC. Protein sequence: CSARQGYEQYF.

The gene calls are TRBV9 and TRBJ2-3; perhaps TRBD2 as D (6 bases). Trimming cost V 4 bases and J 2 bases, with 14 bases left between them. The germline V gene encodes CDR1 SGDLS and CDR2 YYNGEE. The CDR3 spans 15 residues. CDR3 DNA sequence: TGTGCCAGCAGCTCCGAGGACTACTCCACAGATACGCAGTATTTT. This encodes CASSSEDYSTDTQYF.